The 22 T cell receptor beta chains given below trace back to one sample, sequenced in a study of blood T cell repertoires in COVID-19. Assay used: immunoSEQ multiplex PCR; TCRdb lists only in-frame clones, some missing. The sample yields over 20,000 clones, 80% to 95% seen once. Input material: peripheral blood. The origin of the receptors is a human donor in a cohort sampled during active COVID-19.

V is TRBV12-3 or TRBV12-4 and J is TRBJ1-5, with D tentatively TRBD1 (5 bases). This CDR3 is 13 amino acids long. Trimming stripped 4 bases from V and 5 bases from J, with 9 bases between. Written as DNA, the CDR3 is TGTGCCAGCAGTTGGGGCAGGGATCAGCCCCAGCATTTT. Translated: CASSWGRDQPQHF.

The chain employs TRBV25-1 and TRBJ1-5, with 7 bases matching TRBD1. There are 15 residues in the CDR3. In germline, CDR1 is MGHDK, CDR2 SYGVNS. V was clipped by 3 bases and J by 2 bases; unmatched bases: 4. DNA of the CDR3: TGTGCCAGCAGTGACTCAACAGGGGGCAATCAGCCCCAGCATTTT. Amino acid sequence: CASSDSTGGNQPQHF. The whole variable domain, remainder taken from reference TRBV25-1 and TRBJ1-5, is EADIYQTPRYLVIGTGKKITLECSQTMGHDKMYWYQQDPGMELHLIHYSYGVNSTEKGDLSSESTVSRIRTEHFPLTLESARPSHTSQYLCASSDSTGGNQPQHFGDGTRLSIL.

The gene calls are TRBV7-2 and TRBJ1-5; 7 nucleotides align to TRBD1. J was trimmed by 3 bases and V by 5 bases; bases with no gene match: 10. The germline V gene encodes CDR1 SGHTA and CDR2 FQGNSA. The CDR3 loop spans 16 amino acids. DNA of the CDR3: TGTGCCAGCAGCAGAATCAGGGGACAGATCAATCAGCCCCAGCATTTT. It encodes CASSRIRGQINQPQHF.

The chain carries TRBV29-1 and TRBJ2-7; TRBD1 matches at 7 bases. Germline assignment: CDR1 SQVTM and CDR2 ANQGSEA. V lost 6 bases and J lost 6; bases outside the gene matches: 20. This CDR3 spans 16 amino acids. CDR3 nucleotides: TGCAGCGTCAACACCGGGACAGCCCCGGTTGGGTCCGAGCAGTACTTC. The encoded protein is CSVNTGTAPVGSEQYF.

This clone appeared once. V gene TRBV4-1 combines with J gene TRBJ2-1; 13 nucleotides align to TRBD2. The CDR3 has 19 amino acids. The junction had 9 bases not matched to a gene; V was cut back by 0 bases and J by 4 bases. CDR1 and CDR2 (germline): MGHRA, YSYEKL. CDR3 in amino acids: CASSQEVRTSGRRYNEQFF. In DNA form, the CDR3 reads TGCGCCAGCAGCCAAGAGGTTAGGACTAGCGGGAGACGATACAATGAGCAGTTCTTC.

V and J are TRBV12-3 or TRBV12-4 and TRBJ1-2, with 8 bases identical to TRBD1. The CDR3 is 12 amino acids. With 4 bases clipped from V and 5 bases from J, the junction kept 0 bases outside the gene matches. The CDR3 reads CASSWDRYGYTF. In DNA form, the CDR3 reads TGTGCCAGCAGTTGGGACAGGTATGGCTACACCTTC.

This clone occurred once. The J gene is TRBJ2-7, the V gene TRBV7-8; 10 bases match TRBD2. Germline trimming cut 3 bases from V and 2 bases from J; bases unmatched to any gene: 10. This CDR3 has 17 residues. Germline CDR1 and CDR2: SGHVS and FQNEAQ. The CDR3 spells CASSFVNSGRQTYEQYF. CDR3 coding DNA: TGTGCCAGCAGCTTTGTGAATAGCGGGAGGCAAACCTACGAGCAGTACTTC.

J is TRBJ2-5 and V is TRBV4-1, with 8 bases matching TRBD2. Unmatched junction bases numbered 11, after V lost 1 base and J lost 7 bases. The CDR3 is 16 residues long. From germline, CDR1 is MGHRA and CDR2 YSYEKL. The CDR3 protein is CASSQANLGGGGTQYF. CDR3 sequence (DNA): TGCGCCAGCAGCCAAGCTAACCTCGGGGGGGGCGGGACCCAGTACTTC.

This chain connects TRBV2 to TRBJ2-7; 9 positions match TRBD2. The trim removed 6 bases at V and 0 bases at J, leaving 9 bases unmatched. This CDR3 has 16 residues. In germline, CDR1 is SNHLY, CDR2 FYNNEI. The CDR3 sequence is CASRVLGRGGSYEQYF. CDR3 nucleotide sequence: TGTGCCAGCAGGGTCCTCGGGCGGGGGGGCTCCTACGAGCAGTACTTC. The whole variable domain, filled in from reference TRBV2 and TRBJ2-7, reads EPEVTQTPSHQVTQMGQEVILRCVPISNHLYFYWYRQILGQKVEFLVSFYNNEISEKSEIFDDQFSVERPDGSNFTLKIRSTKLEDSAMYFCASRVLGRGGSYEQYFGPGTRLTVT.

V and J are TRBV11-2 and TRBJ2-3, with D unresolved. Germline CDR1 reads SGHAT; CDR2 reads FQNNGV. V was cut by 3 bases and J by 2 bases, with 15 bases left in between. The CDR3 consists of 16 residues. CDR3 protein: CASSFITLSNTDTQYF. CDR3 in DNA: TGTGCCAGCAGCTTTATAACCCTGTCTAACACAGATACGCAGTATTTT. Supplemented by reference TRBV11-2 and TRBJ2-3, the full variable domain reads EAGVAQSPRYKIIEKRQSVAFWCNPISGHATLYWYQQILGQGPKLLIQFQNNGVVDDSQLPKDRFSAERLKGVDSTLKIQPAKLEDSAVYLCASSFITLSNTDTQYFGPGTRLTVL.

The table lists this clone with a count of one. The V and J genes are TRBV5-1 and TRBJ2-3, with 10 nucleotides matching TRBD2. CDR3 length equals 15 residues. CDR1 is SGHRS and CDR2 is YFSETQ in the germline V gene. With V trimmed by 4 bases and J by 6 bases, 8 bases remained unmatched. CDR3 sequence: CASSVLAGEGDTQYF. In DNA, the CDR3 is TGCGCCAGCAGCGTTCTAGCGGGAGAGGGGGATACGCAGTATTTT.

V usage is TRBV6-6 and J usage is TRBJ2-7, with a weak D call TRBD1 (7 bases). CDR3 length: 15 residues. Germline CDR1 MNHNY, CDR2 SVGAGI (reference sequence). V gave up 4 bases and J gave up 0 bases, with 13 bases separating them. The CDR3 protein is CASSSGDRLSYEQYF. As DNA, the CDR3 is TGTGCCAGCAGTTCGGGGGACAGACTCTCCTACGAGCAGTACTTC.

The chain joins TRBV6-5 to TRBJ2-7, with 7 bases fitting TRBD1. The germline V gene encodes CDR1 MNHEY and CDR2 SVGAGI. V was pared by 8 bases and J by 5 bases, with 9 bases of the junction left unmatched. This CDR3 region has 13 residues. The CDR3 DNA reads as TGTGCCAGCGGCCCTCGACAGGGACACGAGCAGTACTTC. Translating gives CASGPRQGHEQYF.

The chain combines TRBV2 with TRBJ1-5; D uncertain. CDR1 and CDR2 from the germline V gene are SNHLY and FYNNEI. The V gene lost 5 bases and the J gene lost 6 bases, with 8 bases spanning the gap. CDR3 size: 12 residues. The CDR3 DNA reads TGTGCCAGCAGTCATCAAGCTCAGCCCCAGCATTTT. Protein product: CASSHQAQPQHF.

The chain links TRBV9 to TRBJ2-3; unclear D gene. Germline CDR1 is SGDLS and CDR2 is YYNGEE. The CDR3 is 14 residues long. V gave up 4 bases and J gave up 0 bases, with 9 bases separating them. The DNA for the CDR3 is TGTGCCAGCAGCACTATCCAGAGCACAGATACGCAGTATTTT. Translating it yields CASSTIQSTDTQYF.

This clone was recorded a few times. This chain uses TRBV4-1 with TRBJ2-2; TRBD1 might be the D (7 bases). CDR1 is MGHRA and CDR2 is YSYEKL in the germline V gene. Deletions cut 1 base from V and 0 bases from J, with 12 bases between. The CDR3 runs 17 residues. The CDR3 sequence: CASSQGRDSANTGELFF. CDR3 sequence (DNA): TGCGCCAGCAGCCAAGGGAGGGACAGCGCGAACACCGGGGAGCTGTTTTTT.

The chain employs TRBV7-8 and TRBJ1-2; possibly TRBD1 for D (6 bases). V lost 1 base to trimming and J lost 8 bases, with 17 bases between them. The CDR3 covers 15 residues. Germline V gene lookup returns CDR1 SGHVS and CDR2 FQNEAQ. As DNA, the CDR3 is TGTGCCAGCAGCTTAGGGGGATTCAGGGGCGCGGGCTACACCTTC. Residues: CASSLGGFRGAGYTF.

The rearrangement uses TRBV5-1 and TRBJ2-5, with TRBD2 as a possible D gene (7 bases). The CDR3 is 15 residues long. With 4 bases removed from V and 5 bases from J, the gap between germline ends came to 18 bases. Germline lookup yields CDR1 SGHRS and CDR2 YFSETQ. CDR3 in amino acids: CASSEAPGGRETQYF. CDR3 DNA: TGCGCCAGCAGCGAGGCTCCGGGGGGCAGGGAGACCCAGTACTTC.

This clone was observed a single time. The rearrangement links TRBV6-2 or TRBV6-3 to TRBJ2-7; TRBD1 agrees at 9 bases. Germline V lookup: CDR1 MNHEY, CDR2 SVGEGT. The CDR3 loop spans 14 amino acids. The J segment lost 5 bases and the V segment lost 2 bases, leaving 4 bases of the junction unmatched. The CDR3 loop reads CASSYGTGRNEQYF. CDR3 nucleotide sequence: TGTGCCAGCAGTTACGGGACAGGGAGGAACGAGCAGTACTTC.

This chain connects TRBV24-1 to TRBJ1-4, with 8 bases lining up with TRBD1. The CDR3 length is 16 residues. CDR1 and CDR2 from the germline V gene are KGHDR and SFDVKD. J was trimmed by 6 bases and V by 2 bases; bases with no gene match: 7. Here the CDR3 DNA reads TGTGCCACCAGTGATTACTCCGACAGGGGAGATGAAAAACTGTTTTTT. Amino acids: CATSDYSDRGDEKLFF.

The chain has TRBV5-1 and TRBJ2-3; 9 bases map to TRBD2. The germline CDR1 and CDR2 sequences are SGHRS and YFSETQ. The trim removed 3 bases at V and 3 bases at J, leaving 8 bases unmatched. This CDR3 has 16 amino acids. This chain's CDR3 is CASSSKTLAGTDTQYF. The CDR3 region has the DNA TGCGCCAGCAGCTCTAAGACGCTAGCGGGAACAGATACGCAGTATTTT. The full variable domain, with the rest looked up from reference TRBV5-1 and TRBJ2-3, is KAGVTQTPRYLIKTRGQQVTLSCSPISGHRSVSWYQQTPGQGLQFLFEYFSETQRNKGNFPGRFSGRQFSNSRSEMNVSTLELGDSALYLCASSSKTLAGTDTQYFGPGTRLTVL.

This chain connects TRBV5-4 to TRBJ2-2; 9 nucleotides align to TRBD1. Trimming took 2 bases from V and 6 from J; bases not matched to a gene: 8. The germline V gene has CDR1 SGHNT and CDR2 YYREEE (reference sequence). This CDR3 is built from 16 residues. CDR3 sequence reads: CASSFGDRVKSGELFF. The CDR3 DNA follows: TGTGCCAGCAGCTTCGGGGACAGGGTCAAATCCGGGGAGCTGTTTTTT.